One and the same sample provided the 7 T cell receptor beta chains below, sequenced in a study of blood T cell repertoires in COVID-19 (dated by TCRdb to the early 2020s). The method behind the library was the immunoSEQ multiplex PCR assay. Imported from immuneACCESS, the table was reduced by TCRdb to in-frame sequences with V and J called. These copies leave out some clones; in studies compared against another copy, an unresolved V gene accounts for under half, and the cause of the remainder is not known. The sample contains some 98,000 clones, under 90% of them found a single time. In total, the top ten clones hold 15% to 20% of the sample. The sample comprised peripheral blood. These receptors were obtained from a human donor in a cohort sampled during active COVID-19.

The chain links TRBV3-1 (or the pseudogene TRBV3-2) to TRBJ2-7, with D maybe TRBD1 (5 bases). CDR1 is LGHDT and CDR2 is YNNKEL in the germline V gene (reference sequence). This CDR3 spans 13 amino acids. V lost 2 bases and J lost 2, with 7 bases in between. For the CDR3, the DNA is TGTGCCAGCAGCCAATTCAGGGCCTACGAGCAGTACTTC. Its protein is CASSQFRAYEQYF.

The chain uses TRBV3-1 (or the pseudogene TRBV3-2) and TRBJ1-4; 8 bases map to TRBD1. With 2 bases clipped from V and 8 bases from J, the junction kept 1 base outside the gene matches. The CDR3 consists of 13 residues. Germline CDR1 is LGHDT and CDR2 is YNNKEL (reference sequence). The CDR3 sequence: CASSQNRGEKLFF. The CDR3 DNA reads as TGTGCCAGCAGCCAAAACAGGGGGGAAAAACTGTTTTTT.

This clone appeared a single time. CDR3 residues: CASSQTTGVGGYTF. The CDR3 bases are TGCGCCAGCAGCCAAACTACAGGGGTTGGGGGCTACACCTTC. The chain links TRBV4-1 to TRBJ1-2, with 7 positions matching TRBD1. The CDR3 is 14 residues long. Germline V lookup: CDR1 MGHRA, CDR2 YSYEKL. V was pared by 2 bases and J by 8 bases, with 8 bases of the junction left unmatched.

The rearrangement joins TRBV19 to TRBJ2-3; D gene uncertain. Germline V CDR1 and CDR2: LNHDA, SQIVND (reference sequence). V was pared by 4 bases and J by 5 bases, with 16 bases between. The CDR3 is made up of 15 amino acids. CDR3 in amino acids: CASSSPRLEKDTQYF. For the CDR3, the DNA is TGTGCCAGTAGTAGTCCCCGACTTGAGAAAGATACGCAGTATTTT.

The rearrangement uses TRBV5-5 and TRBJ1-1; D uncertain. The CDR3 consists of 15 residues. CDR1 SGHKS and CDR2 YYEKEE come from the germline V gene (reference sequence). Deletions cut 4 bases from V and 4 bases from J, with 17 bases between. CDR3 coding DNA: TGTGCCAGCAGCCCGAACGCACAGCCAAGCACTGAAGCTTTCTTT. Translated, it gives CASSPNAQPSTEAFF.

The chain uses TRBV4-2 and TRBJ1-6; 9 nucleotides match TRBD1. The germline V gene encodes CDR1 LGHNA and CDR2 YNFKEQ. The CDR3 extends over 16 amino acids. V lost 1 base to trimming and J lost 7 bases; unmatched junction nucleotides: 5. Here the CDR3 reads CASSQGRDRANSPLHF. The CDR3 nucleotides read TGTGCCAGCAGCCAAGGGAGGGACAGGGCGAATTCACCCCTCCACTTT.

The chain carries TRBV7-2 and TRBJ1-2; D gene ambiguous. The V end was cut by 1 base, the J end by 3 bases, with 15 bases between. Germline CDR1 and CDR2: SGHTA and FQGNSA. This CDR3 has 16 residues. The CDR3 DNA follows: TGTGCCAGCAGCTTAGAGTTCTCACGGGTACACTATGGCTACACCTTC. Its protein product is CASSLEFSRVHYGYTF.